Shown below are 24 T cell receptor beta chains from a single sample sequenced in a study of T-cell reconstitution after alpha-beta-depleted transplantation in children. A TCRbeta library incorporating unique molecular identifiers was prepared. TCRdb recomputed calls from the PCR reads with MiXCR, one row per CDR3 protein. The data show some 200,000 distinct CDR3 sequences, approximately 8.4% seen once. Here the sequenced sample was PBMCs, mostly from graft donor cells, taken 360 days after TCRalphabeta/CD19-depleted stem cell transplant. The source is a male patient aged 2-10 years who had a stem cell transplant for acute myeloid leukemia, so the T cells may come from the graft donor.

This clonotype was found many times. Here the CDR3 DNA reads TGCAGTGCTAGTATACCGGGACCAAAGAGCTCCTACGAGCAGTACTTC. This gives the protein CSASIPGPKSSYEQYF. This chain uses TRBV20-1 with TRBJ2-7; D possibly uses TRBD1 or TRBD2 (5 bases each). V dropped 3 bases and J dropped 0 bases, with 18 bases sitting between them. CDR1 and CDR2 from the germline V gene are DFQATT and SNEGSKA (reference sequence). The CDR3 covers 16 residues.

This clonotype was recorded many times. The chain carries TRBV27 and TRBJ2-1; D perhaps matches TRBD2 (6 bases). Germline V lookup: CDR1 MNHEY, CDR2 SMNVEV (reference sequence). The CDR3 contains 15 residues. V shed 5 bases and J shed 0 bases, with 11 bases lying between them. CDR3 DNA: TGTGCCAGCAGTCCAACGACTAGCTCCTACAATGAGCAGTTCTTC. Translation: CASSPTTSSYNEQFF.

The rearrangement joins TRBV20-1 to TRBJ1-1; D is ambiguous. Germline V CDR1 and CDR2: DFQATT, SNEGSKA (reference sequence). V shed 1 base and J shed 3 bases, with 3 bases lying between them. The CDR3 sequence is 11 residues long. CDR3 amino acids: CSARGYTEAFF. In nucleotides, the CDR3 is TGCAGTGCTAGAGGGTACACTGAAGCTTTCTTT.

This clonotype was recorded at least ten times. The V call is TRBV20-1, the J call TRBJ2-7, with D tentatively TRBD2 (6 bases). The CDR3 extends over 18 amino acids. V lost 6 bases to trimming and J lost 4 bases, with 31 bases between them. The V gene's germline CDR1 is DFQATT and CDR2 SNEGSKA (reference sequence). The CDR3 is CSAGPVRTSQGPSYEQYF. CDR3 sequence (DNA): TGCAGTGCAGGGCCCGTACGTACTAGCCAAGGGCCTTCATACGAGCAGTACTTC.

This clonotype came up many times. The chain has TRBV30 and TRBJ2-4; either TRBD1 or TRBD2 may supply D (5 bases each). Germline CDR1 and CDR2: GTSNPN and SVGIG (reference sequence). Trimming took off 2 bases at V and 5 bases at J, with 13 bases between the two ends. There are 14 residues in the CDR3. DNA for the CDR3: TGTGCCTGGAGTAGAGGGCAGGGCCAAAACATTCAGTACTTC. It is translated as CAWSRGQGQNIQYF.

There are a few counts of this clonotype. The chain links TRBV10-3 to TRBJ2-1, with TRBD2 matching over 7 bases. Germline CDR1 reads ENHRY; CDR2 reads SYGVKD. The CDR3 has 14 residues. V shed 6 bases, J shed 15 bases, and the junction held 17 bases outside the gene matches. In DNA, the CDR3 is TGTGCCATCAGGGATGACGGACTAGTCAGGGCACTGTTCTTC. This codes for CAIRDDGLVRALFF.

This clonotype showed up just a few times. The chain carries TRBV20-1 and TRBJ2-3; 8 nucleotides align to TRBD2. Trimming removed 8 bases from V and 4 bases from J; junction bases left unmatched: 5. The CDR3 sequence is 12 residues long. The germline CDR1 and CDR2 sequences are DFQATT and SNEGSKA (reference sequence). The CDR3 DNA is TGCAGTCAAGGACTAGCCTCAGATACGCAGTATTTT. As protein: CSQGLASDTQYF.

This clonotype has ten or more counts. The rearrangement joins TRBV10-3 to TRBJ2-3; weak D call: TRBD1 (5 bases). This CDR3 is built from 14 residues. Trimming stripped 2 bases from V and 6 bases from J, with 12 bases between. The V gene's germline CDR1 is ENHRY and CDR2 SYGVKD. CDR3 DNA: TGTGCCATCAGTGAGAGGCAGGGTGGGGATACGCAGTATTTT. The encoded protein is CAISERQGGDTQYF.

The gene calls are TRBV11-2 and TRBJ2-5, with 13 positions matching TRBD2. The CDR3 consists of 18 residues. V lost 6 bases to trimming and J lost 2 bases; unmatched junction nucleotides: 12. From germline, CDR1 is SGHAT and CDR2 FQNNGV. In nucleotides, the CDR3 is TGTGCCAGCAGTCTTAGACTAGCGGGGGGCAACGAGCAAGAGACCCAGTACTTC. Translation gives CASSLRLAGGNEQETQYF. Filled out from reference TRBV11-2 and TRBJ2-5, the complete variable domain reads EAGVAQSPRYKIIEKRQSVAFWCNPISGHATLYWYQQILGQGPKLLIQFQNNGVVDDSQLPKDRFSAERLKGVDSTLKIQPAKLEDSAVYLCASSLRLAGGNEQETQYFGPGTRLLVL.

This clonotype appeared many times. The rearrangement uses TRBV20-1 and TRBJ2-3; D remains unclear. The CDR3 covers 13 residues. V gave up 5 bases and J gave up 3 bases, with 12 bases separating them. Germline values: CDR1 DFQATT, CDR2 SNEGSKA (reference sequence). This CDR3 reads CSAPPLRTDTQYF. Here the CDR3 DNA reads TGCAGTGCTCCACCCCTAAGAACAGATACGCAGTATTTT.

The gene calls are TRBV27 and TRBJ1-5; no clear D. The CDR3 spans 16 residues. V lost 1 base, J lost 5 bases, and 15 bases lay in between. Germline assignment: CDR1 MNHEY and CDR2 SMNVEV (reference sequence). CDR3 sequence: CASSLYRVPLDQPQHF. CDR3 DNA: TGTGCCAGCAGTTTATATCGGGTACCCCTTGATCAGCCCCAGCATTTT.

This clonotype was detected many times. The chain combines TRBV20-1 with TRBJ2-3, with TRBD2 as a possible D gene (6 bases). Trimming took off 0 bases at V and 2 bases at J, with 15 bases between the two ends. Per germline, CDR1 DFQATT and CDR2 SNEGSKA (reference sequence). The CDR3 runs 16 residues. This chain's CDR3 is CSARDLPGGTTDTQYF. For the CDR3, the DNA is TGCAGTGCTAGAGATCTTCCGGGCGGGACCACAGATACGCAGTATTTT.

In its sample, this clonotype was seen many times. The V gene is TRBV20-1, the J gene TRBJ2-7, with a weak D call TRBD1 (5 bases). The germline V gene has CDR1 DFQATT and CDR2 SNEGSKA (reference sequence). Trimming removed 1 base from V and 0 bases from J, with 13 bases in between. This CDR3 has 15 residues. The CDR3 DNA follows: TGCAGTGCTAGAGCACAGGCTTCTCTCTCCTACGAGCAGTACTTC. Its translation: CSARAQASLSYEQYF.

This clonotype showed up many times. The chain combines TRBV5-1 with TRBJ2-2; a possible D gene is TRBD1 (6 bases). Trimming cost V 4 bases and J 0 bases, with 13 bases left between them. The CDR3 extends over 16 amino acids. CDR1 and CDR2 from the germline V gene are SGHRS and YFSETQ. CDR3 nucleotides: TGCGCCAGCAGCAGTACAGGGACGACGAACACCGGGGAGCTGTTTTTT. Its protein product is CASSSTGTTNTGELFF.

This clonotype was detected only a few times. The chain recombines TRBV14 with TRBJ2-7; no firm D call. V was clipped by 4 bases and J by 3 bases, with 7 bases between them. CDR3 length equals 12 residues. CDR1 is SGHDN, CDR2 FVKESK, per germline. The CDR3 nucleotides are TGTGCCAGCAGCCTAACTTTCTACGAGCAGTACTTC. This translates into CASSLTFYEQYF.

This clonotype was detected ten times or more. This chain joins TRBV12-3 or TRBV12-4 and TRBJ2-3, with 9 bases matching TRBD2. This CDR3 region has 18 residues. The V gene end was trimmed by 4 bases and the J gene end by 0 bases; junction bases not matched to a gene: 11. CDR3 nucleotides: TGTGCCAGCAGTTCTTTGGTTAGCGGGAGATCTAGCACAGATACGCAGTATTTT. Translating gives CASSSLVSGRSSTDTQYF.

This clonotype has a handful of counts. The chain links TRBV6-2 or TRBV6-3 to TRBJ2-6, with D tentatively TRBD1 (6 bases). The CDR3 runs to 22 residues. V lost 5 bases and J 0 bases, leaving 29 bases between the germline ends. CDR1 and CDR2 (germline): MNHEY, SVGEGT. For the CDR3, the DNA is TGTGCCAGCAGTCCCTCTCAGGGGCTCTTATTCCCAGACGTCTCTGGGGCCAACGTCCTGACTTTC. Translating gives CASSPSQGLLFPDVSGANVLTF.

This clonotype was seen repeatedly, ten times or more. This chain joins TRBV12-3 or TRBV12-4 and TRBJ1-1; D remains unclear. The length of the CDR3 is 12 residues. The V end lost 3 bases, the J end lost 10 bases, and 12 bases lay between the germline ends. The CDR3 DNA reads TGTGCCAGCAGTTTTTTCGACCGACGAGCTTTCTTT. Its translation is CASSFFDRRAFF.

The rearrangement links TRBV12-3 or TRBV12-4 to TRBJ2-7; no definite D call. The CDR3 contains 12 residues. Trimming took 3 bases from V and 3 from J, leaving 6 bases between them. The CDR3 DNA is TGTGCCAGCAGTTTGCCGTTCTACGAGCAGTACTTC. This sequence encodes CASSLPFYEQYF.

This clonotype was picked up a small number of times. The chain combines TRBV5-1 with TRBJ1-2; D possibly corresponds to TRBD1 (5 bases). V gave up 3 bases and J gave up 0 bases, with 21 bases separating them. Germline CDR1 SGHRS, CDR2 YFSETQ. The CDR3 loop spans 18 amino acids. For the CDR3, the DNA is TGCGCCAGCAGCTGGGACCCCGGGGGACCGGTAACTAACTATGGCTACACCTTC. It specifies CASSWDPGGPVTNYGYTF. The full variable domain, its missing parts supplied by reference TRBV5-1 and TRBJ1-2, is KAGVTQTPRYLIKTRGQQVTLSCSPISGHRSVSWYQQTPGQGLQFLFEYFSETQRNKGNFPGRFSGRQFSNSRSEMNVSTLELGDSALYLCASSWDPGGPVTNYGYTFGSGTRLTVV.

This clonotype was observed many times. This chain links TRBV4-2 with TRBJ1-1, with a weak D call TRBD1 (5 bases). Looked up from germline, CDR1 is LGHNA and CDR2 is YNFKEQ. The CDR3 covers 14 residues. V was shortened by 1 base and J by 1 base, with 7 bases between the two germline ends. The CDR3 is CASSQGGTNTEAFF. CDR3 DNA: TGTGCCAGCAGCCAAGGGGGGACGAACACTGAAGCTTTCTTT.

This clonotype has at least ten counts. J is TRBJ2-2 and V is TRBV12-3 or TRBV12-4, with 7 bases lining up with TRBD2. V trimming: 9 bases; J trimming: 5 bases; junction bases outside the gene matches: 15. The CDR3 extends over 16 amino acids. CDR3 region: CASHPGRAGRTGELFF. Here the CDR3 DNA reads TGTGCCAGTCACCCGGGTCGAGCGGGACGGACCGGGGAGCTGTTTTTT.

The CDR3 nucleotides read TGCGCCAGCAGAGAGACCACGGACAGGGTGCTGTACAATGAGCAGTTCTTC. It translates to CASRETTDRVLYNEQFF. The V and J genes are TRBV5-1 and TRBJ2-1; 8 nucleotides align to TRBD1. The CDR3 sequence is 17 residues long. The ends lost 5 bases at V and 4 bases at J; junction bases unmatched: 14. Germline V gene data show CDR1 as SGHRS and CDR2 as YFSETQ.

This clonotype was recorded a few times. V and J are TRBV7-2 and TRBJ2-3; TRBD2 aligns across 7 bases. Germline CDR1 is SGHTA and CDR2 is FQGNSA. The CDR3 is made up of 12 amino acids. V trimming: 6 bases; J trimming: 4 bases; junction bases outside the gene matches: 1. The CDR3: CASRLASDTQYF. CDR3 bases: TGTGCCAGCAGACTAGCGTCAGATACGCAGTATTTT.